This record concerns one T cell receptor (beta chain) sequence. Under the authors' procedure: Amplification with reference gene primers provided the estimates of nucleated cell counts. Some clones are missing from TCRdb's copy, which holds only in-frame ones; the method was immunoSEQ multiplex PCR. V and J calls and clone size are those listed in that table; D and trimming were worked out from the DNA. The sample has approximately 160,000 clones; 76% are singletons. This CDR3 region has 14 residues. The trim removed 7 bases at V and 5 bases at J, leaving 10 bases unmatched. The germline CDR1 and CDR2 sequences are SGHNT and YYREEE (reference sequence). This sample is drawn from a study of blood T cell repertoires in COVID-19. At the level of the study: Both acute and convalescent COVID-19 samples were obtained from the United States, Italy and Spain. The cDNA or gDNA used as material had been derived from T cells, B-cell-depleted T cells, or PBMCs.

The sample comprised peripheral blood. This clonotype originated in a woman aged 80 or over with acute or convalescent COVID-19. The chain joins TRBV5-4 to TRBJ2-3, with 7 bases aligning to TRBD2. This CDR3 reads CASGSSGDRDTQYF. DNA of the CDR3: TGTGCCAGCGGTTCGAGCGGGGATCGAGATACGCAGTATTTT.